What follows are 14 T cell receptor beta chains derived from one specimen sequenced in a study of T cells after yellow fever vaccination. TCRdb analysed the 5' RACE reads with MiXCR anew, one entry per CDR3 protein. Here the sample spans 250,000 or so distinct CDR3 sequences, approximately 3.5% being singletons. Source: PBMCs, taken 15 days after the yellow fever booster vaccination. The origin of the receptors is a man aged 18 to 30 who received the YFV17D yellow fever vaccine.

This clonotype was observed many times. The chain employs TRBV2 and TRBJ2-7; D is unclear. Germline V gives CDR1 SNHLY, CDR2 FYNNEI. The CDR3 is 15 amino acids. V was shortened by 2 bases and J by 3 bases, with 14 bases between the two germline ends. The CDR3 nucleotides are TGTGCCAGCAGTGAATCCGGAGCTTATGGCTACGAGCAGTACGTC. It codes for CASSESGAYGYEQYV.

There are many counts of this clonotype. The gene calls are TRBV7-2 and TRBJ2-5; possibly TRBD1 for D (5 bases). CDR3 length: 13 amino acids. Trimming stripped 5 bases from V and 4 bases from J, with 11 bases between. In germline, CDR1 is SGHTA, CDR2 FQGNSA. CDR3 sequence reads: CASSPGYSETQYF. The CDR3 coding sequence is TGTGCCAGCAGCCCAGGGTATTCAGAGACCCAGTACTTC.

The table lists this clonotype with many counts. The J gene is TRBJ2-4, the V gene TRBV19, with 7 nucleotides matching TRBD1. The V segment lost 6 bases and the J segment 0 bases; nucleotides outside the gene matches: 8. The CDR3 length is 16 residues. Looked up from germline, CDR1 is LNHDA and CDR2 is SQIVND (reference sequence). The CDR3 region has the DNA TGTGCCAGTAGGACAACAGGGGTCGGAGCCAAAAACATTCAGTACTTC. This translates into CASRTTGVGAKNIQYF.

This clonotype was observed many times. This chain connects TRBV5-5 to TRBJ2-1; D unresolved. V shed 0 bases and J shed 3 bases, with 4 bases lying between them. The CDR3 spans 13 residues. Germline values: CDR1 SGHKS, CDR2 YYEKEE (reference sequence). In nucleotides, the CDR3 is TGTGCCAGCAGCTTGGATATCTACAATGAGCAGTTCTTC. Translated, it gives CASSLDIYNEQFF.

There are many counts of this clonotype. The chain carries TRBV28 and TRBJ1-2, with D unresolved. Trimming pared 3 bases from V and 4 bases from J, leaving 9 bases between. There are 13 residues in the CDR3. Per the germline V gene, CDR1 is MDHEN and CDR2 is SYDVKM. This chain's CDR3 is CASSFGEPYGYTF. The DNA for the CDR3 is TGTGCCAGCAGTTTCGGGGAACCCTATGGCTACACCTTC.

Ten or more counts support this clonotype. This rearrangement joins TRBV12-3 or TRBV12-4 to TRBJ2-5; TRBD1 matches at 7 bases. V gave up 4 bases and J gave up 4 bases; unmatched junction bases: 6. This CDR3 has 14 residues. The CDR3 is CASSWQGVRETQYF. The CDR3 nucleotides read TGTGCCAGCAGTTGGCAGGGGGTCCGAGAGACCCAGTACTTC.

This clonotype appeared a few times. V and J are TRBV7-2 and TRBJ2-2; TRBD1 or TRBD2 may be the D gene (5 bases each). Germline-derived CDR1 and CDR2 are SGHTA and FQGNSA. The CDR3 has 13 amino acids. V was pared by 5 bases and J by 10 bases, with 14 bases between. CDR3 amino acids: CASSPWGSLELFF. CDR3 nucleotides: TGTGCCAGCAGCCCATGGGGGTCCCTGGAGCTGTTTTTT.

This clonotype was seen many times. This chain joins TRBV2 and TRBJ2-3; unclear D gene. Trimming removed 2 bases from V and 3 bases from J, with 12 bases in between. CDR1 and CDR2 (germline): SNHLY, FYNNEI. The CDR3 loop spans 15 amino acids. In DNA, the CDR3 is TGTGCCAGCAGTGAAAAGGGCGGCTGGACAGATACGCAGTATTTT. It codes for CASSEKGGWTDTQYF.

This clonotype was recorded at least ten times. J is TRBJ2-5 and V is TRBV4-3; 8 nucleotides align to TRBD2. The CDR3 spans 19 residues. Germline V gene lookup returns CDR1 LGHNA and CDR2 YSLEER. Germline trimming cut 0 bases from V and 4 bases from J; bases unmatched to any gene: 16. CDR3 coding DNA: TGCGCCAGCAGCCAAGAGGTTCCGGTCTCCAACGGGGGGGGAGAGACCCAGTACTTC. It yields the protein CASSQEVPVSNGGGETQYF.

This clonotype was counted many times. The chain has TRBV7-2 and TRBJ2-7; 10 bases fit TRBD2. Trimming took 1 base from V and 1 from J; bases not matched to a gene: 1. CDR1 and CDR2 from the germline V gene are SGHTA and FQGNSA. This CDR3 comprises 15 residues. The CDR3 nucleotides read TGTGCCAGCAGCTTAGTAGCGGGGGGATCCTACGAGCAGTACTTC. It is translated as CASSLVAGGSYEQYF.

This clonotype showed up many times. The chain couples TRBV7-6 to TRBJ2-1, with 9 bases matching TRBD2. Germline assignment: CDR1 SGHVS and CDR2 FNYEAQ. Trimming at V came to 1 base and at J to 6 bases, leaving 4 bases not matched to a gene. The CDR3 totals 15 residues. The CDR3 DNA sequence: TGTGCCAGCAGCTTAGTTGGCGGGGGGGCCAATGAGCAGTTCTTC. Its protein is CASSLVGGGANEQFF.

This clonotype was seen at least ten times. The chain uses TRBV10-3 and TRBJ2-3; no definite D call. CDR3 size: 13 residues. The germline V gene encodes CDR1 ENHRY and CDR2 SYGVKD. Trimming took off 5 bases at V and 4 bases at J, with 10 bases between the two ends. The CDR3 region has the DNA TGTGCCATCAGTTTTCGACAATCAGATACGCAGTATTTT. It yields the protein CAISFRQSDTQYF.

This clonotype showed up many times. This chain connects TRBV29-1 to TRBJ2-3, with 8 bases that match TRBD1. Germline values: CDR1 SQVTM, CDR2 ANQGSEA. The CDR3 loop spans 14 amino acids. The V gene end was trimmed by 6 bases and the J gene end by 2 bases; junction bases not matched to a gene: 7. The CDR3 loop reads CSVGPGQVTDTQYF. CDR3 DNA sequence: TGCAGCGTAGGACCGGGACAGGTCACAGATACGCAGTATTTT.

This clonotype was counted many times. V gene TRBV24-1 combines with J gene TRBJ1-1; D is uncertain. CDR3 size: 15 residues. The germline CDR1 and CDR2 sequences are KGHDR and SFDVKD. The V end was cut by 0 bases, the J end by 1 base, with 8 bases between. The CDR3 nucleotides read TGTGCCACCAGTGATTTGTTGGGAAGGAACACTGAAGCTTTCTTT. Translation: CATSDLLGRNTEAFF.